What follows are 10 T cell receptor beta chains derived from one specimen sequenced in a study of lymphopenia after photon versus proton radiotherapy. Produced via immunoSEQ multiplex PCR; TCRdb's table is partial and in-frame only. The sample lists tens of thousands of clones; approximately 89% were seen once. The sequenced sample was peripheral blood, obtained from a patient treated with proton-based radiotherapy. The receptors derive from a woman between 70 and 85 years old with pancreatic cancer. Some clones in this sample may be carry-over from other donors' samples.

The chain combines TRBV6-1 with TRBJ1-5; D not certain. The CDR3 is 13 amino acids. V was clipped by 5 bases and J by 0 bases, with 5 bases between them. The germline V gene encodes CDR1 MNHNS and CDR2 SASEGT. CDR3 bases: TGTGCCAGCAGTCCCGATAGCAATCAGCCCCAGCATTTT. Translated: CASSPDSNQPQHF.

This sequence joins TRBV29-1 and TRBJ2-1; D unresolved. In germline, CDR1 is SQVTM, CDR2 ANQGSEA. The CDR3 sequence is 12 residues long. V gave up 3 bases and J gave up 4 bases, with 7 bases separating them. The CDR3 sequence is CSVEQDYNEQFF. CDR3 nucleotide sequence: TGCAGCGTTGAGCAGGATTACAATGAGCAGTTCTTC.

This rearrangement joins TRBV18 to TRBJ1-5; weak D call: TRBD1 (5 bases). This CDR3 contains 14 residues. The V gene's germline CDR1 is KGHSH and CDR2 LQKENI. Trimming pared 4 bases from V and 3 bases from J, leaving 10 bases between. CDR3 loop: CASSLSGNNQPQHF. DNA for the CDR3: TGTGCCAGCTCACTTTCAGGGAACAATCAGCCCCAGCATTTT.

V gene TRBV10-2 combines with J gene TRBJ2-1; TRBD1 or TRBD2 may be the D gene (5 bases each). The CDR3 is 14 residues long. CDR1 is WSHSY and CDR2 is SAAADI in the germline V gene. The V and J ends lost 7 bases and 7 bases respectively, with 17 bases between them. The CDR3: CASKRDRIPNEQFF. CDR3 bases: TGCGCCAGCAAAAGGGACCGGATACCGAATGAGCAGTTCTTC.

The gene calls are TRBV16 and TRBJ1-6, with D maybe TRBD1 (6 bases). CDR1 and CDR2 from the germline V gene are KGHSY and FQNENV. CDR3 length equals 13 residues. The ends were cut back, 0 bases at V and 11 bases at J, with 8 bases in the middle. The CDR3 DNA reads TGTGCCAGCAGCCAATCACAGGGAACACCCCTCCACTTT. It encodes CASSQSQGTPLHF.

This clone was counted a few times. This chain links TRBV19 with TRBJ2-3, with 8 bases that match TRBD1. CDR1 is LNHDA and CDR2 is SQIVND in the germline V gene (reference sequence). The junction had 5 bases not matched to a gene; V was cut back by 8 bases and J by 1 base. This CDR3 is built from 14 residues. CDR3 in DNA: TGTGCCAGTGAGTCGGGACAGGGCACAGATACGCAGTATTTT. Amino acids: CASESGQGTDTQYF.

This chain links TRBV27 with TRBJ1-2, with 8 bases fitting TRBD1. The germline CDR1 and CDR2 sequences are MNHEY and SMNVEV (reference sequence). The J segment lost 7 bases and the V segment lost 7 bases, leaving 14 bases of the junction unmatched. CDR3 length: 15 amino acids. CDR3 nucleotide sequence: TGTGCCAGCAATGTGGACAGGGCTAATTTTCGTGGCTACACCTTC. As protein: CASNVDRANFRGYTF.

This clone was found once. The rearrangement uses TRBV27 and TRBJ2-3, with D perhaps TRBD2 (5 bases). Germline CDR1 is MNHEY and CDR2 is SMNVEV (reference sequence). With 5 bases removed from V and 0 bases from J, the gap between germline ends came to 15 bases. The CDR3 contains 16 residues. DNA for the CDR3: TGTGCCAGCAGTCTGCGGGCGGTCGTTAGCACAGATACGCAGTATTTT. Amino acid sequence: CASSLRAVVSTDTQYF.

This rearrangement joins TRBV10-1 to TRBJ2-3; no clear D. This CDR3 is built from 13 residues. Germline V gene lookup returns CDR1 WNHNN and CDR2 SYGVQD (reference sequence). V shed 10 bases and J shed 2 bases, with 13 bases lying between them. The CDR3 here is CATSDLPTDTQYF. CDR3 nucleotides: TGCGCCACCTCGGACCTCCCCACAGATACGCAGTATTTT.

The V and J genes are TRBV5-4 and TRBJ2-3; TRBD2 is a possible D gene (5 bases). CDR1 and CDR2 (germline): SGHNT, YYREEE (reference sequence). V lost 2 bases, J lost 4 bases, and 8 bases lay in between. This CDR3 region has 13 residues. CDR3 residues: CASSFGLSDTQYF. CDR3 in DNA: TGTGCCAGCAGCTTCGGACTCTCAGATACGCAGTATTTT.